Below are 27 T cell receptor beta chains sequenced from a single sample in a study of shared clonotypes between healthy human individuals. CD8 cells classed as naive were CD45RO-negative and positively selected for CCR7, excluding terminally differentiated effector memory CD45RA+ cells. Profiled with immunoSEQ multiplex PCR; TCRdb holds only in-frame clones, not every one. The data contain about 1.9 million clones, 80% to 95% of them singletons. Sequencing was performed on naive CD8+ T cells from PBMCs. The receptors were sampled from a man younger than 35 in good health. Some clones in this sample may be carry-over from other donors' samples.

The chain combines TRBV7-9 with TRBJ2-5, with 7 bases identical to TRBD1. V lost 10 bases, J lost 3 bases, and 5 bases stayed unmatched. The CDR3 spans 12 residues. Germline-derived CDR1 and CDR2 are SEHNR and FQNEAQ (reference sequence). This CDR3 is CATRQGEETQYF. The DNA for the CDR3 is TGTGCCACCCGACAGGGAGAAGAGACCCAGTACTTC.

Only one count was recorded for this clone. DNA for the CDR3: TGTGCCAGCAGCTTAGCTTTGGCGGGTCCGGTCGCAGATACGCAGTATTTT. Protein sequence: CASSLALAGPVADTQYF. V usage is TRBV7-9 and J usage is TRBJ2-3, with D possibly TRBD2 on 5 matching bases. CDR1 and CDR2 from the germline V gene are SEHNR and FQNEAQ (reference sequence). V was cut by 0 bases and J by 4 bases, with 17 bases left in between. CDR3 length: 17 residues.

As regards this clone: The same CDR3 can be traced to other DNA sequences in this sample. This chain connects TRBV29-1 to TRBJ1-2; TRBD1 might be the D (6 bases). V lost 6 bases and J lost 4, with 12 bases in between. CDR1 is SQVTM, CDR2 ANQGSEA, per germline. The CDR3 contains 12 residues. The DNA for the CDR3 is TGCAGCGTAAAGGACAGCCTCTATGGCTACACCTTC. Residues: CSVKDSLYGYTF.

This chain joins TRBV2 and TRBJ2-5, with TRBD1 identical over 7 bases. V lost 6 bases, J lost 1 base, and 8 bases stayed unmatched. CDR3 length equals 15 residues. Germline V gene data show CDR1 as SNHLY and CDR2 as FYNNEI. CDR3 coding DNA: TGTGCCAGCAGGCAAAGGACAGGAGTCCAAGAGACCCAGTACTTC. This gives the protein CASRQRTGVQETQYF. Using reference TRBV2 and TRBJ2-5 for the parts outside the CDR3, the full variable domain is EPEVTQTPSHQVTQMGQEVILRCVPISNHLYFYWYRQILGQKVEFLVSFYNNEISEKSEIFDDQFSVERPDGSNFTLKIRSTKLEDSAMYFCASRQRTGVQETQYFGPGTRLLVL.

The chain has TRBV7-9 and TRBJ2-7; 9 nucleotides line up with TRBD2. V lost 1 base to trimming and J lost 5 bases; unmatched junction nucleotides: 9. This CDR3 has 16 amino acids. Germline CDR1 is SEHNR and CDR2 is FQNEAQ (reference sequence). The CDR3 spells CASSLDAGLASNEQYF. DNA of the CDR3: TGTGCCAGCAGCTTAGATGCTGGACTAGCGTCCAACGAGCAGTACTTC.

The CDR3 bases are TGTGCCAGCAGCCCCCCAGTGGGGTACGAGCAGTACTTC. The encoded protein is CASSPPVGYEQYF. The J gene is TRBJ2-7, the V gene TRBV28; D gene unclear. Trimming shortened V by 6 bases and J by 4 bases, and 13 bases separated the two germline ends. This CDR3 has 13 residues. Germline V gene lookup returns CDR1 MDHEN and CDR2 SYDVKM. The entire variable domain, with the rest obtained from reference TRBV28 and TRBJ2-7, is as follows: DVKVTQSSRYLVKRTGEKVFLECVQDMDHENMFWYRQDPGLGLRLIYFSYDVKMKEKGDIPEGYSVSREKKERFSLILESASTNQTSMYLCASSPPVGYEQYFGPGTRLTVT.

The V call is TRBV15, the J call TRBJ1-5, with no clear D. This CDR3 spans 17 amino acids. V was cut by 0 bases and J by 0 bases, with 12 bases left in between. From germline, CDR1 is LNHNV and CDR2 YYDKDF (reference sequence). CDR3 protein: CATSRERWHDSNQPQHF. In DNA form, the CDR3 reads TGTGCCACCAGCAGAGAACGGTGGCACGATAGCAATCAGCCCCAGCATTTT. The whole variable domain, remainder taken from reference TRBV15 and TRBJ1-5, is DAMVIQNPRYQVTQFGKPVTLSCSQTLNHNVMYWYQQKSSQAPKLLFHYYDKDFNNEADTPDNFQSRRPNTSFCFLDIRSPGLGDTAMYLCATSRERWHDSNQPQHFGDGTRLSIL.

V and J are TRBV6-5 and TRBJ2-7; D is perhaps TRBD1 (6 bases). The V end was cut by 5 bases, the J end by 5 bases, with 13 bases between. This CDR3 is 13 amino acids long. Germline lookup yields CDR1 MNHEY and CDR2 SVGAGI. The CDR3 DNA reads TGTGCCAGCAGTACCGGGACAACCGACGAGCAGTACTTC. This codes for CASSTGTTDEQYF.

CDR3 sequence (DNA): TGTGCCAGCAGTGAATATGTGGGGAAGGGCTACGAGCAGTACTTC. The encoded protein is CASSEYVGKGYEQYF. The V and J genes are TRBV25-1 and TRBJ2-7; D is unclear. V lost 0 bases to trimming and J lost 3 bases, with 12 bases between them. The germline V gene encodes CDR1 MGHDK and CDR2 SYGVNS. This CDR3 region has 15 residues.

Note on this clone: Other DNA sequences in the sample encode the same CDR3. The V call is TRBV27, the J call TRBJ2-7; unclear D gene. Germline V gene data show CDR1 as MNHEY and CDR2 as SMNVEV (reference sequence). The CDR3 runs 13 residues. The ends were cut back, 3 bases at V and 1 base at J, with 7 bases in the middle. CDR3 region: CASSLTDSYEQYF. The DNA for the CDR3 is TGTGCCAGCAGTTTGACTGATTCCTACGAGCAGTACTTC.

Only a few counts were recorded for this clone. The V gene is TRBV9, the J gene TRBJ2-2; D remains unclear. V dropped 7 bases and J dropped 7 bases, with 8 bases sitting between them. The germline gives CDR1 SGDLS, CDR2 YYNGEE. The CDR3 consists of 11 residues. CDR3 nucleotide sequence: TGTGCCAGCGCGACGGGCGGGGAGCTGTTTTTT. Residues: CASATGGELFF.

J is TRBJ2-5 and V is TRBV18; TRBD1 matches at 7 bases. Per the germline V gene, CDR1 is KGHSH and CDR2 is LQKENI. This CDR3 spans 13 amino acids. V was pared by 5 bases and J by 3 bases, with 3 bases of the junction left unmatched. The CDR3 DNA sequence: TGTGCCAGCTCAACGACAGGGAAAGAGACCCAGTACTTC. This encodes CASSTTGKETQYF.

The chain uses TRBV4-3 and TRBJ1-1; perhaps TRBD1 as D (5 bases). Trimming left V 0 bases short and J 5 bases short, with 16 bases between. The CDR3 contains 16 residues. The germline V gene encodes CDR1 LGHNA and CDR2 YSLEER. CDR3 DNA: TGCGCCAGCAGCCAAGAATTCTGGGGCGCGGATACTGAAGCTTTCTTT. Protein sequence: CASSQEFWGADTEAFF.

The chain carries TRBV9 and TRBJ2-3, with D perhaps matching TRBD1 (6 bases). Germline lookup yields CDR1 SGDLS and CDR2 YYNGEE. Trimming left V 7 bases short and J 2 bases short, with 11 bases between. The CDR3 loop spans 13 amino acids. CDR3 loop: CASQRDNTDTQYF. The DNA of the CDR3 is TGTGCCAGCCAACGGGACAACACAGATACGCAGTATTTT.

This clone was found many times. This chain connects TRBV5-6 to TRBJ1-2, with 7 nucleotides matching TRBD1. Germline loops: CDR1 SGHDT, CDR2 YYEEEE. CDR3 length: 13 amino acids. With 3 bases clipped from V and 4 bases from J, the junction kept 3 bases outside the gene matches. CDR3 in amino acids: CASSSGQTYGYTF. In DNA form, the CDR3 reads TGTGCCAGCAGCTCGGGACAGACCTATGGCTACACCTTC.

This rearrangement joins TRBV28 to TRBJ1-1, with D hard to call. With 2 bases removed from V and 1 base from J, the gap between germline ends came to 11 bases. Germline CDR1 and CDR2: MDHEN and SYDVKM. This CDR3 is built from 15 residues. The CDR3 protein is CASSLRLAGNTEAFF. CDR3 in DNA: TGTGCCAGCAGTTTAAGGTTGGCGGGGAACACTGAAGCTTTCTTT. The full variable domain, completed using reference TRBV28 and TRBJ1-1, is DVKVTQSSRYLVKRTGEKVFLECVQDMDHENMFWYRQDPGLGLRLIYFSYDVKMKEKGDIPEGYSVSREKKERFSLILESASTNQTSMYLCASSLRLAGNTEAFFGQGTRLTVV.

The chain combines TRBV11-2 with TRBJ2-3; tentative D call: TRBD1 (6 bases). The CDR3 sequence is 16 residues long. V dropped 3 bases and J dropped 0 bases, with 13 bases sitting between them. Germline-derived CDR1 and CDR2 are SGHAT and FQNNGV. Here the CDR3 reads CASSLDSRYSTDTQYF. The CDR3 DNA reads as TGTGCCAGCAGCTTGGACAGCCGATATAGCACAGATACGCAGTATTTT. Variable domain in full (rest from reference TRBV11-2 and TRBJ2-3): EAGVAQSPRYKIIEKRQSVAFWCNPISGHATLYWYQQILGQGPKLLIQFQNNGVVDDSQLPKDRFSAERLKGVDSTLKIQPAKLEDSAVYLCASSLDSRYSTDTQYFGPGTRLTVL.

The chain carries TRBV27 and TRBJ1-5; TRBD1 matches at 7 bases. The CDR3 loop spans 14 amino acids. Germline CDR1 reads MNHEY; CDR2 reads SMNVEV (reference sequence). Trimming at V came to 2 bases and at J to 6 bases, leaving 4 bases not matched to a gene. CDR3 amino acids: CASSLVRDSQPQHF. The CDR3 nucleotides are TGTGCCAGCAGTTTAGTCAGGGACAGTCAGCCCCAGCATTTT.

The chain is built from TRBV4-1 and TRBJ2-3; possibly TRBD1 for D (5 bases). Germline values: CDR1 MGHRA, CDR2 YSYEKL. This CDR3 has 16 residues. V was cut by 1 base and J by 2 bases, with 13 bases left in between. In nucleotides, the CDR3 is TGCGCCAGCAGCCAAGTCGGCCACAGGCCCACAGATACGCAGTATTTT. Translating it yields CASSQVGHRPTDTQYF.

The chain carries TRBV6-1 and TRBJ2-1; 8 nucleotides line up with TRBD1. Germline CDR1 and CDR2: MNHNS and SASEGT. V dropped 7 bases and J dropped 4; count of bases not matched to a gene: 9. This CDR3 contains 15 residues. The CDR3 nucleotides are TGTGCCAGCAACCCGGTGGACAGGGAATACAATGAGCAGTTCTTC. The encoded protein is CASNPVDREYNEQFF.

This sequence joins TRBV4-3 and TRBJ2-5; TRBD2 aligns across 7 bases. The closer fit of TRBJ2-7 to the DNA end suggests the J call may be wrong. CDR3 length equals 15 residues. The germline V gene has CDR1 LGHNA and CDR2 YSLEER. This CDR3 is CASSQDEREAYEQYF. In nucleotides, the CDR3 is TGCGCCAGCAGCCAAGATGAGCGGGAAGCCTACGAGCAGTACTTC.

Concerning this clone itself: Other DNA variants within this sample encode the same CDR3. This rearrangement joins TRBV30 to TRBJ2-6; no definite D call. Trimming removed 2 bases at V and 0 bases at J, with 5 bases between. The CDR3 covers 14 residues. Germline V gene sequence: CDR1 GTSNPN, CDR2 SVGIG (reference sequence). As DNA, the CDR3 is TGTGCCTGGAGTCCGGGCTCTGGGGCCAACGTCCTGACTTTC. It is translated as CAWSPGSGANVLTF. The full variable domain, rest sourced from reference TRBV30 and TRBJ2-6, is SQTIHQWPATLVQPVGSPLSLECTVEGTSNPNLYWYRQAAGRGLQLLFYSVGIGQISSEVPQNLSASRPQDRQFILSSKKLLLSDSGFYLCAWSPGSGANVLTFGAGSRLTVL.

In its sample, this clone was seen once. The gene calls are TRBV10-3 and TRBJ2-7; D uncertain. Germline V gene sequence: CDR1 ENHRY, CDR2 SYGVKD. There are 12 residues in the CDR3. V lost 6 bases and J lost 5, with 11 bases in between. In nucleotides, the CDR3 is TGTGCCATCAGCGGACCCCCGGACGAGCAGTACTTC. As protein: CAISGPPDEQYF.

The genes are TRBV29-1 and TRBJ1-2; D not certain. Germline CDR1 and CDR2: SQVTM and ANQGSEA. The CDR3 is made up of 12 amino acids. The V gene lost 1 base and the J gene lost 7 bases, with 10 bases spanning the gap. In nucleotides, the CDR3 is TGCAGCGTTGAAGCCAAGGGTGGTGGCTACACCTTC. It specifies CSVEAKGGGYTF.

V gene TRBV5-4 combines with J gene TRBJ1-2; 10 positions agree with TRBD1. The CDR3 contains 15 residues. Germline V lookup: CDR1 SGHNT, CDR2 YYREEE (reference sequence). Germline trimming cut 4 bases from V and 4 bases from J; bases unmatched to any gene: 7. The CDR3 nucleotides read TGTGCCAGCAGCGAACCGGGACAGGGGACCTATGGCTACACCTTC. Amino acid sequence: CASSEPGQGTYGYTF.

The chain links TRBV6-5 to TRBJ2-7; D could derive from TRBD1 or TRBD2 (5 bases each). The V and J ends lost 5 bases and 3 bases respectively, with 14 bases between them. The CDR3 is 14 amino acids. Germline CDR1 MNHEY, CDR2 SVGAGI. CDR3 in amino acids: CASSPGTEYYEQYF. The CDR3 nucleotides are TGTGCCAGCAGTCCCGGGACGGAATACTACGAGCAGTACTTC.

The chain uses TRBV14 and TRBJ2-1, with D unresolved. The germline CDR1 and CDR2 sequences are SGHDN and FVKESK. This CDR3 region has 13 residues. Deletions cut 3 bases from V and 3 bases from J, with 6 bases between. The CDR3 sequence is CASSHLNYNEQFF. CDR3 nucleotide sequence: TGTGCCAGCAGCCACCTAAACTACAATGAGCAGTTCTTC. The full variable domain, completed using reference TRBV14 and TRBJ2-1, is EAGVTQFPSHSVIEKGQTVTLRCDPISGHDNLYWYRRVMGKEIKFLLHFVKESKQDESGMPNNRFLAERTGGTYSTLKVQPAELEDSGVYFCASSHLNYNEQFFGPGTRLTVL.